This TCR beta chain is from a study of memory CD4+ T cells and cytomegalovirus serostatus. About this clone itself: Its antigen is as yet unknown.

Assay: immunoSEQ multiplex PCR; the TCRdb copy retains only in-frame clones and omits some. The profile shows tens of thousands of clones, about 81% of them singletons. Points from the study as a whole: Of under 200 reported CMV TCRbeta sequences, around 62 were found in memory CD4+ repertoires.

Single viable CD3+CD4+CD8-CD45RO+ cells were sorted as the memory CD4+ T cells. CDR1 and CDR2 from the germline V gene are MDHEN and SYDVKM. The CDR3 loop spans 12 amino acids. V lost 7 bases to trimming and J lost 5 bases, with 12 bases between them. The sequencing input was memory CD4+ T cells from blood. The rearrangement joins TRBV28 to TRBJ2-7; TRBD1 is a possible D gene (6 bases). This TCR was sampled from an adult in good health and CMV-seronegative. The CDR3 loop is CASTLNRDEQYF. The DNA for the CDR3 is TGTGCCAGCACCCTAAACAGGGACGAGCAGTACTTC.